This TCR beta chain is from a study of radiotherapy plus CTLA-4 blockade in lung cancer. Study at large: Objective responses arose in 15% to 20% of patients, and around 30% experienced disease control. General study findings and limits: Some TCR clones had been derived from tumors. These clones expanded in peripheral blood after radiotherapy plus ipilimumab. Response, reportedly, was best predicted by interferon-beta along with early blood T cell clone dynamics.

Patients in the study, people with chemo-refractory metastatic non-small-cell lung cancer, received focal radiation plus ipilimumab CTLA-4 blockade. Using immunoSEQ multiplex PCR, the repertoire was profiled, and TCRdb retains in-frame clones only, with some absent. The sample includes approximately 67,000 clones, over 75% of them seen just once. The CDR3 extends over 15 amino acids. As concerns this clone: Its matching antigen is unknown.

The sequence was obtained from a human donor with non-small cell lung cancer who had a partial response to radiotherapy plus ipilimumab. The material was peripheral blood, obtained from a patient treated with radiotherapy plus ipilimumab. The V gene is TRBV1, the J gene TRBJ2-5; the tabulated D call, TRBD2, remains unverified against the DNA. The tail of the sequence fits TRBJ2-7 better, so the J call may be wrong. TRBV1 is termed a pseudogene. This chain's CDR3 is CTSSPFLRGGYEQYF. DNA for the CDR3: TGCACCAGCAGCCCCTTCTTAAGAGGCGGCTACGAGCAGTACTTC.